One sample yielded the 16 T cell receptor beta chains listed below, sequenced in a study of Graves' ophthalmopathy and Graves' hyperthyroidism. Amplified TCR beta CDR3 regions were obtained using RNA transcripts as template. The first-round RT-PCR employed HTBI primers together with the Qiagen OneStep RT-PCR kit. A multiplex PCR was then performed as the second round. From the multiplex PCR reads, TCRdb called clonotypes with MiXCR, one entry per CDR3 protein. The repertoire holds a few hundred thousand distinct CDR3 sequences, with approximately 16% as singletons. Input material: peripheral blood. These TCRs come from a woman between 18 and 29 years old with Graves' ophthalmopathy.

This clonotype has ten or more counts. The CDR3 sequence: CASSLYIGTSSGYTF. CDR3 bases: TGTGCCAGCAGTTTATATATAGGGACCTCTTCGGGCTACACCTTC. V gene TRBV28 combines with J gene TRBJ1-2; tentative D call: TRBD1 (5 bases). Germline V gene lookup returns CDR1 MDHEN and CDR2 SYDVKM. The CDR3 spans 15 residues. Deletions cut 1 base from V and 8 bases from J, with 17 bases between.

This clonotype appeared many times. This sequence joins TRBV19 and TRBJ2-2, with D possibly called TRBD1 or TRBD2 (6 bases each). V lost 5 bases, J lost 0 bases, and 19 bases lay in between. Germline V gene sequence: CDR1 LNHDA, CDR2 SQIVND (reference sequence). The CDR3 runs to 18 residues. CDR3 region: CASSRRGRSVPNTGELFF. CDR3 sequence (DNA): TGTGCCAGTAGTCGGAGGGGGAGGTCAGTCCCGAACACCGGGGAGCTGTTTTTT.

This clonotype has a handful of counts. The V and J genes are TRBV7-2 and TRBJ1-2, with D possibly being TRBD1 (5 bases). Germline V lookup: CDR1 SGHTA, CDR2 FQGNSA. This CDR3 contains 15 residues. V was shortened by 3 bases and J by 1 base, with 12 bases between the two germline ends. CDR3 protein: CASSLSQGLNYGYTF. The DNA of the CDR3 is TGTGCCAGCAGCTTGTCGCAGGGACTTAACTATGGCTACACCTTC.

Many counts were recorded for this clonotype. The J gene is TRBJ2-2, the V gene TRBV29-1; D may be TRBD1 (7 bases). The CDR3 is made up of 13 amino acids. The germline V gene encodes CDR1 SQVTM and CDR2 ANQGSEA. Trimming took off 7 bases at V and 6 bases at J, with 15 bases between the two ends. The CDR3 bases are TGCAGCGCCGCGGGACAGTCCTCCGGGGAGCTGTTTTTT. Protein product: CSAAGQSSGELFF.

Many counts were recorded for this clonotype. The chain couples TRBV4-2 to TRBJ2-7; D is undetermined. Trimming cost V 0 bases and J 2 bases, with 11 bases left between them. CDR1 is LGHNA and CDR2 is YNFKEQ in the germline V gene. There are 15 residues in the CDR3. CDR3 bases: TGTGCCAGCAGCCAAGATATTTGGACCGCCTACGAGCAGTACTTC. Translated: CASSQDIWTAYEQYF.

This clonotype came up many times. The CDR3 coding sequence is TGTGCCTGGAAGACAGGGTACGAGGCCGGGGAGCTGTTTTTT. This codes for CAWKTGYEAGELFF. The J gene is TRBJ2-2, the V gene TRBV30; TRBD1 agrees at 7 bases. With V trimmed by 4 bases and J by 6 bases, 8 bases remained unmatched. This CDR3 has 14 residues. Germline values: CDR1 GTSNPN, CDR2 SVGIG (reference sequence).

This clonotype was picked up many times. The chain links TRBV3-1 to TRBJ1-1; no firm D call. CDR1 is LGHDT, CDR2 YNNKEL, per germline (reference sequence). CDR3 length equals 15 residues. V dropped 4 bases and J dropped 2 bases, with 14 bases sitting between them. The DNA of the CDR3 is TGTGCCAGCAGCCGACAAATTGGGGTCAACACTGAAGCTTTCTTT. Translating gives CASSRQIGVNTEAFF. Full variable domain (rest looked up from reference TRBV3-1 and TRBJ1-1): DTAVSQTPKYLVTQMGNDKSIKCEQNLGHDTMYWYKQDSKKFLKIMFSYNNKELIINETVPNRFSPKSPDKAHLNLHINSLELGDSAVYFCASSRQIGVNTEAFFGQGTRLTVV.

This clonotype showed up many times. The J gene is TRBJ1-1, the V gene TRBV27; D is unclear. Germline loops: CDR1 MNHEY, CDR2 SMNVEV (reference sequence). Trimming cost V 4 bases and J 0 bases, with 6 bases left between them. The CDR3 loop spans 13 amino acids. CDR3 sequence reads: CASSSYLNTEAFF. The CDR3 DNA is TGTGCCAGCAGTTCTTACTTGAACACTGAAGCTTTCTTT.

This clonotype was recorded at least ten times. This chain links TRBV28 with TRBJ2-3; D perhaps matches TRBD2 (6 bases). CDR3 length: 16 residues. Per the germline V gene, CDR1 is MDHEN and CDR2 is SYDVKM. Trimming shortened V by 6 bases and J by 2 bases, and 18 bases separated the two germline ends. This CDR3 reads CASSQGDSSDTDTQYF. The CDR3 nucleotides are TGTGCCAGCAGCCAAGGGGACTCTTCTGACACAGATACGCAGTATTTT.

This clonotype has ten or more counts. The chain has TRBV9 and TRBJ1-2, with a possible D match to TRBD1 (5 bases). The V and J ends lost 0 bases and 5 bases respectively, with 17 bases between them. Looked up from germline, CDR1 is SGDLS and CDR2 is YYNGEE. The CDR3 covers 16 residues. The CDR3 coding sequence is TGTGCCAGCAGCGTAGTTGGTGCAGGGATGGTGTATGGCTACACCTTC. Its protein is CASSVVGAGMVYGYTF.

This clonotype was found many times. The chain is built from TRBV20-1 and TRBJ1-1; 10 bases align to TRBD1. CDR1 and CDR2 (germline): DFQATT, SNEGSKA (reference sequence). J was trimmed by 5 bases and V by 5 bases; bases with no gene match: 5. This CDR3 comprises 13 residues. Written as DNA, the CDR3 is TGCAGTGCTGGCCGGGACAGGGGAACTGAAGCTTTCTTT. It yields the protein CSAGRDRGTEAFF.

The V and J genes are TRBV10-3 and TRBJ2-7; 8 bases line up with TRBD1. The junction had 1 base not matched to a gene; V was cut back by 6 bases and J by 6 bases. Germline V CDR1 and CDR2: ENHRY, SYGVKD. This CDR3 has 11 amino acids. The CDR3 DNA follows: TGTGCCATCAGCAGGGGGCTCGAGCAGTACTTC. Translated: CAISRGLEQYF.

This clonotype was observed at least ten times. V usage is TRBV6-2 or TRBV6-3 and J usage is TRBJ1-1; D not resolved. V gave up 5 bases and J gave up 3 bases, with 19 bases separating them. CDR1 is MNHEY and CDR2 is SVGEGT in the germline V gene. The CDR3 is 16 residues long. CDR3 bases: TGTGCCAGCAGTCACCCCCCGACATATCTCGACACTGAAGCTTTCTTT. Protein sequence: CASSHPPTYLDTEAFF.

The table lists this clonotype with many counts. The chain carries TRBV6-2 or TRBV6-3 and TRBJ2-5; 12 positions agree with TRBD2. V was pared by 4 bases and J by 0 bases, with 3 bases of the junction left unmatched. This CDR3 has 16 residues. Germline values: CDR1 MNHEY, CDR2 SVGEGT. In DNA, the CDR3 is TGTGCCAGCAGTTCAACTAGCGGGGGGTACCAAGAGACCCAGTACTTC. It codes for CASSSTSGGYQETQYF.

This clonotype was found many times. The rearrangement joins TRBV20-1 to TRBJ1-1, with D unclear. In germline, CDR1 is DFQATT, CDR2 SNEGSKA (reference sequence). CDR3 length: 15 amino acids. V was trimmed by 6 bases and J by 4 bases, leaving 21 bases between them. The CDR3 DNA is TGCAGTGCGCCTCGGGTTGAAGAGTGGCTCACTGAAGCTTTCTTT. Protein: CSAPRVEEWLTEAFF.

This clonotype was recorded at least ten times. The rearrangement joins TRBV9 to TRBJ1-2, with TRBD1 identical over 7 bases. The junction had 7 bases not matched to a gene; V was cut back by 4 bases and J by 1 base. The CDR3 spans 15 residues. From germline, CDR1 is SGDLS and CDR2 YYNGEE. The CDR3 DNA reads as TGTGCCAGCAGCACCCGGACAGGTTTTAACTATGGCTACACCTTC. It yields the protein CASSTRTGFNYGYTF.